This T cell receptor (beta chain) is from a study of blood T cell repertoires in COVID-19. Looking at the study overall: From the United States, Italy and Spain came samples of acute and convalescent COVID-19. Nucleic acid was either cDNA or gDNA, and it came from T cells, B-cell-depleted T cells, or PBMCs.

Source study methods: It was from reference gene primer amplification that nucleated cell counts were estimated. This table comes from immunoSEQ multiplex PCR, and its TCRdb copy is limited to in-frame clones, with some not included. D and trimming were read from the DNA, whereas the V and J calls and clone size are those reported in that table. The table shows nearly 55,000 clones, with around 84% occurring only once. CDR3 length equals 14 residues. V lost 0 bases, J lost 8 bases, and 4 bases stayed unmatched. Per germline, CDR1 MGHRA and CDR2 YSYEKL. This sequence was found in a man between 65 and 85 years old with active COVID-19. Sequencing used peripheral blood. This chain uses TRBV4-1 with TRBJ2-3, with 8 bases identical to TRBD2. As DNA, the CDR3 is TGCGCCAGCAGCCAAGATAGCGGGGAGGGTACGCAGTATTTT. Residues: CASSQDSGEGTQYF.